These 24 T cell receptor beta chains were sequenced from one sample in a study of T cells in Graves' hyperthyroidism and ophthalmopathy. There were TCR beta CDR3 regions amplified from RNA transcripts. The HTBI set primed first-round TCR CDR3 RT-PCR. A single record per CDR3 protein comes from TCRdb applying MiXCR to the multiplex PCR reads. The sample has about half a million distinct CDR3 sequences, around 16% seen once. Material for sequencing was blood. These receptor sequences come from a woman in her 30s with Graves' ophthalmopathy.

This clonotype came up a few times. J is TRBJ2-1 and V is TRBV5-5; 9 positions match TRBD2. The CDR3 sequence is 13 residues long. The germline CDR1 and CDR2 sequences are SGHKS and YYEKEE (reference sequence). The ends lost 6 bases at V and 10 bases at J; junction bases unmatched: 8. The DNA of the CDR3 is TGTGCCAGCAAGGGACTAGCCATGAACGAGCAGTTCTTC. This translates into CASKGLAMNEQFF.

This clonotype appeared many times. V and J are TRBV4-2 and TRBJ2-1; no definite D call. V lost 4 bases and J 5 bases, leaving 18 bases between the germline ends. The CDR3 totals 16 residues. The germline V gene has CDR1 LGHNA and CDR2 YNFKEQ. In DNA, the CDR3 is TGTGCCAGCAGCCCACCAACGGGCCAGACGCACAATGAGCAGTTCTTC. Protein: CASSPPTGQTHNEQFF.

This clonotype was detected ten times or more. The CDR3 loop is CSAKIFGTGGDNEQFF. The DNA of the CDR3 is TGCAGTGCTAAAATTTTCGGGACAGGGGGTGACAATGAGCAGTTCTTC. This rearrangement joins TRBV20-1 to TRBJ2-1; 11 nucleotides match TRBD1. V dropped 4 bases and J dropped 5; count of bases not matched to a gene: 10. This CDR3 is built from 16 residues. Per germline, CDR1 DFQATT and CDR2 SNEGSKA (reference sequence).

This clonotype was counted ten times or more. The genes are TRBV2 and TRBJ2-1, with D unresolved. Trimming left V 2 bases short and J 6 bases short, with 11 bases between. CDR1 SNHLY and CDR2 FYNNEI come from the germline V gene. This CDR3 is built from 14 residues. In nucleotides, the CDR3 is TGTGCCAGCAGTGAACGGAGTGCGGTCAATGAGCAGTTCTTC. It codes for CASSERSAVNEQFF.

This clonotype showed up many times. V gene TRBV12-3 or TRBV12-4 combines with J gene TRBJ2-7; TRBD1 agrees at 8 bases. The CDR3 runs to 14 residues. Trimming took 4 bases from V and 6 from J; bases not matched to a gene: 8. The CDR3 DNA is TGTGCCAGCAGTTCGTGGACAGGGTTCCGCGAGCAGTACTTC. It is translated as CASSSWTGFREQYF.

The V call is TRBV20-1, the J call TRBJ1-4; 9 nucleotides align to TRBD1. CDR3 size: 14 residues. V trimming: 5 bases; J trimming: 6 bases; junction bases outside the gene matches: 7. The germline CDR1 and CDR2 sequences are DFQATT and SNEGSKA (reference sequence). The CDR3 here is CSARYDRGDEKLFF. The CDR3, as DNA: TGCAGTGCTCGATATGACAGGGGGGATGAAAAACTGTTTTTT.

This clonotype showed up many times. The V call is TRBV3-1, the J call TRBJ2-4, with D possibly being TRBD2 (6 bases). Trimming pared 1 base from V and 6 bases from J, leaving 10 bases between. From germline, CDR1 is LGHDT and CDR2 YNNKEL (reference sequence). The CDR3 has 14 amino acids. CDR3 loop: CASSQVGGGNIQYF. CDR3 DNA: TGTGCCAGCAGCCAAGTGGGGGGTGGAAACATTCAGTACTTC.

This clonotype was seen many times. This chain links TRBV7-2 with TRBJ2-2; 7 nucleotides match TRBD2. CDR3 length: 14 amino acids. V was clipped by 3 bases and J by 4 bases; unmatched bases: 2. CDR1 SGHTA and CDR2 FQGNSA come from the germline V gene. The CDR3 nucleotides read TGTGCCAGCAGCTTGTCTAGCGGCACCGGGGAGCTGTTTTTT. This encodes CASSLSSGTGELFF.

Details on this clonotype: One base away lies a much larger clone, so this may be a sequencing read error. The V and J genes are TRBV6-2 or TRBV6-3 and TRBJ2-3, with 7 bases that match TRBD2. The CDR3 is made up of 16 amino acids. The V gene end was trimmed by 2 bases and the J gene end by 2 bases; junction bases not matched to a gene: 7. Per the germline V gene, CDR1 is MNHEY and CDR2 is SVGEGT. Here the CDR3 DNA reads TGTGCCAGCAGTTACGCCGGGACTAACGACACAGATACGCAGTATTTT. It specifies CASSYAGTNDTDTQYF.

This clonotype was observed at least ten times. The chain employs TRBV28 and TRBJ2-5, with D unresolved. The V and J ends lost 5 bases and 2 bases respectively, with 6 bases between them. CDR1 is MDHEN and CDR2 is SYDVKM in the germline V gene. This CDR3 comprises 12 residues. This CDR3 reads CASSPSQETQYF. For the CDR3, the DNA is TGTGCCAGCAGTCCGTCACAAGAGACCCAGTACTTC.

The chain joins TRBV28 to TRBJ1-2, with 7 bases matching TRBD1. The germline CDR1 and CDR2 sequences are MDHEN and SYDVKM. This CDR3 comprises 14 residues. The junction had 14 bases not matched to a gene; V was cut back by 8 bases and J by 8 bases. The CDR3 reads CASELDWTGQGYTF. The CDR3, as DNA: TGTGCCAGCGAGCTGGATTGGACAGGTCAAGGCTACACCTTC.

This clonotype showed up just a few times. The V call is TRBV2, the J call TRBJ2-2, with TRBD2 matching over 7 bases. Germline lookup yields CDR1 SNHLY and CDR2 FYNNEI. The CDR3 totals 15 residues. The V and J ends lost 4 bases and 6 bases, in that order; junction bases with no gene match: 8. CDR3 loop: CASSASAGVAGELFF. CDR3 DNA sequence: TGTGCCAGCAGTGCCAGCGCGGGAGTGGCCGGGGAGCTGTTTTTT.

Remarks on this clonotype: The CDR3 does not close with the conserved phenylalanine or tryptophan, likely indicating a read error. The V gene is TRBV29-1, the J gene TRBJ2-7; D gene uncertain. V was cut by 3 bases and J by 5 bases, with 14 bases left in between. Per germline, CDR1 SQVTM and CDR2 ANQGSEA. The CDR3 consists of 13 residues. This chain's CDR3 is CSVEASPGDEQYL. In DNA, the CDR3 is TGCAGCGTTGAGGCATCCCCTGGCGACGAGCAGTACCTC.

This clonotype turned up a few times. This chain uses TRBV12-3 or TRBV12-4 with TRBJ2-5; no firm D call. The CDR3 length is 10 residues. Trimming pared 5 bases from V and 5 bases from J, leaving 3 bases between. This CDR3 reads CASSMETQYF. The CDR3 nucleotides read TGTGCCAGCAGTATGGAGACCCAGTACTTC.

In the case of this clonotype: Being one base from a much bigger clone, this may be a read error. The rearrangement links TRBV28 to TRBJ1-3, with a possible D match to TRBD1 (5 bases). Trimming stripped 7 bases from V and 0 bases from J, with 16 bases between. Germline CDR1 reads MDHEN; CDR2 reads SYDVKM. This CDR3 contains 16 residues. In DNA form, the CDR3 reads TGTGCCAGCACCGGGGGACCGAACCACTCTGGAAACACCATATATTTT. It translates to CASTGGPNHSGNTIYF.

J is TRBJ2-5 and V is TRBV20-1; 7 bases fit TRBD2. CDR3 length equals 15 residues. V shed 7 bases, J shed 2 bases, and the junction held 13 bases outside the gene matches. Germline values: CDR1 DFQATT, CDR2 SNEGSKA (reference sequence). In nucleotides, the CDR3 is TGCAGTGGGGCCTCGACTAGCAAATCTCAAGAGACCCAGTACTTC. This codes for CSGASTSKSQETQYF.

The V call is TRBV20-1, the J call TRBJ2-1, with D hard to call. V gave up 4 bases and J gave up 12 bases, with 22 bases separating them. The CDR3 runs 14 residues. From germline, CDR1 is DFQATT and CDR2 SNEGSKA (reference sequence). The CDR3 nucleotides are TGCAGTGCTATAGCCCATGATTTACCCCATGGGCAGTTCTTC. Translating gives CSAIAHDLPHGQFF.

The chain has TRBV28 and TRBJ1-3; D call uncertain. The CDR3 extends over 15 amino acids. V gave up 3 bases and J gave up 0 bases, with 9 bases separating them. CDR1 MDHEN and CDR2 SYDVKM come from the germline V gene. DNA of the CDR3: TGTGCCAGCAGTTTGTCCAGAAGCTCTGGAAACACCATATATTTT. Translating gives CASSLSRSSGNTIYF.

This clonotype was detected many times. J is TRBJ1-5 and V is TRBV20-1, with a tentative D call TRBD1 (6 bases). V lost 4 bases and J 4 bases, leaving 11 bases between the germline ends. From germline, CDR1 is DFQATT and CDR2 SNEGSKA (reference sequence). This CDR3 contains 13 residues. CDR3 coding DNA: TGCAGTGCTACAGGGGTCATGAATCAGCCCCAGCATTTT. It yields the protein CSATGVMNQPQHF.

The V call is TRBV27, the J call TRBJ2-6; D ambiguous. Germline V CDR1 and CDR2: MNHEY, SMNVEV (reference sequence). V was shortened by 6 bases and J by 1 base, with 10 bases between the two germline ends. The CDR3 is 15 amino acids. Here the CDR3 reads CASSPSVSGANVLTF. CDR3 coding DNA: TGTGCCAGCAGCCCCTCGGTTTCTGGGGCCAACGTCCTGACTTTC.

V is TRBV7-2 and J is TRBJ2-7; D is uncertain. V was pared by 2 bases and J by 0 bases, with 14 bases between. Germline V gives CDR1 SGHTA, CDR2 FQGNSA. CDR3 length equals 16 residues. CDR3 sequence reads: CASSLSPGRSSYEQYF. The CDR3 bases are TGTGCCAGCAGCTTATCTCCGGGCCGAAGCTCCTACGAGCAGTACTTC.

The rearrangement joins TRBV7-3 to TRBJ2-2; 7 bases line up with TRBD2. Trimming cost V 4 bases and J 1 base; bases outside gene matches: 6. The CDR3 is 16 amino acids. CDR1 and CDR2 (germline): SGHTA, FQGTGA. In DNA form, the CDR3 reads TGTGCCAGCAGCTATCTGGGCGGGGGGAACACCGGGGAGCTGTTTTTT. It translates to CASSYLGGGNTGELFF.

This clonotype was observed at least ten times. V usage is TRBV6-1 and J usage is TRBJ2-7; possible D gene TRBD1, 6 bases. The CDR3 extends over 13 amino acids. V gave up 5 bases and J gave up 4 bases, with 12 bases separating them. Germline-derived CDR1 and CDR2 are MNHNS and SASEGT. As DNA, the CDR3 is TGTGCCAGCAGTCAGGGGATAAAGTACGAGCAGTACTTC. Amino acid sequence: CASSQGIKYEQYF.

In the case of this clonotype: This could be a read error, since a much larger clone is one nucleotide away. The chain carries TRBV28 and TRBJ2-1, with D unresolved. The CDR3 spans 13 residues. The germline V gene has CDR1 MDHEN and CDR2 SYDVKM. CDR3 amino acids: CACSNPGGFEQFF. CDR3 in DNA: TGTGCCTGCAGTAACCCAGGTGGGTTCGAGCAGTTCTTC.